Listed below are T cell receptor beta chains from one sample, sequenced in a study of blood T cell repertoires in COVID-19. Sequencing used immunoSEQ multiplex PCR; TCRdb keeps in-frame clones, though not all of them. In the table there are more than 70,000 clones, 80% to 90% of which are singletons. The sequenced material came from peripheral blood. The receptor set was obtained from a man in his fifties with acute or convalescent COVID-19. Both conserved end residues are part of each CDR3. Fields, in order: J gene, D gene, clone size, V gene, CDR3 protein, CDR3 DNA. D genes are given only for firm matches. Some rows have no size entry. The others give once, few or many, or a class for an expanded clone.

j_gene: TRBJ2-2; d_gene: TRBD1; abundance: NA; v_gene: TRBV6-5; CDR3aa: CASSSGTANTGELFF; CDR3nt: TGTGCCAGCAGTTCCGGGACAGCGAACACCGGGGAGCTGTTTTTT
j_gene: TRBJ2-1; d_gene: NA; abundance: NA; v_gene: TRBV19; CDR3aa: CASEGGDSYNEQFF; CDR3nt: TGTGCCAGTGAGGGGGGGGACTCCTACAATGAGCAGTTCTTC
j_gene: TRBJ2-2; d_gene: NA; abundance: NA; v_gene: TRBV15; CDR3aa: CATSRGQGLTGELFF; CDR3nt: TGTGCCACCAGCAGAGGGCAGGGGTTGACCGGGGAGCTGTTTTTT
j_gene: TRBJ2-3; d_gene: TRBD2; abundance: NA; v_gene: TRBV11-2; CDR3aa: CASRLFGTSEQYF; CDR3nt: TGTGCCAGCAGACTCTTCGGGACTAGCGAGCAGTATTTT
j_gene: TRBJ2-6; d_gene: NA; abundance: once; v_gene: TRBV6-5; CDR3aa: CATRPGSGANVLTF; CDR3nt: TGTGCCACCCGGCCCGGGTCTGGGGCCAACGTCCTGACTTTC
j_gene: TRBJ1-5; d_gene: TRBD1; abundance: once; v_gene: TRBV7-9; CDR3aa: CASSRGQDSNQPQHF; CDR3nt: TGTGCCAGCAGCAGGGGGCAGGATAGCAATCAGCCCCAGCATTTT
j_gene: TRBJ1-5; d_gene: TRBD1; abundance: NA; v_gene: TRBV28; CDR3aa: CASSWGQDRPQHF; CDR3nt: TGTGCCAGCAGTTGGGGACAGGACCGGCCCCAGCATTTT
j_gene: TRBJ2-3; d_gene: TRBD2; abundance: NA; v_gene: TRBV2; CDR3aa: CARTSGGTDTQYF; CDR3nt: TGTGCCAGGACTAGCGGGGGGACAGATACGCAGTATTTT
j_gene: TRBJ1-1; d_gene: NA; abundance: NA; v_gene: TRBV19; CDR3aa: CASNTDRLNTEAFF; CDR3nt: TGTGCCAGTAACACCGACAGGCTGAACACTGAAGCTTTCTTT
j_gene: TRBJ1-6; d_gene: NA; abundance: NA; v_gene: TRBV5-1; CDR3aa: CASSLARQGGNSPLHF; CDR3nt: TGCGCCAGCAGCTTGGCCAGGCAGGGTGGTAATTCACCCCTCCACTTT
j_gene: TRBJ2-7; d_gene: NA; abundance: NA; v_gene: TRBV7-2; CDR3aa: CASSLVSNYEQYF; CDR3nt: TGTGCCAGCAGCTTAGTTAGTAACTACGAGCAGTACTTC
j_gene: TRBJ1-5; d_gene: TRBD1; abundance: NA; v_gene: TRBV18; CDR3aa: CASSPRDSSNQPQHF; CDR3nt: TGTGCCAGCTCACCACGGGACAGTAGCAATCAGCCCCAGCATTTT
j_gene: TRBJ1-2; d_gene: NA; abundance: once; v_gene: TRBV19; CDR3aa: CASSTQDNYGYTF; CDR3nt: TGTGCCAGTAGTACACAAGATAACTATGGCTACACCTTC
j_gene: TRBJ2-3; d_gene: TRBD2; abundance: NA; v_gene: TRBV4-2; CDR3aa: CASSRTGGAGSGTDTQYF; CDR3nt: TGTGCCAGCAGCAGAACGGGGGGAGCGGGGTCTGGCACAGATACGCAGTATTTT
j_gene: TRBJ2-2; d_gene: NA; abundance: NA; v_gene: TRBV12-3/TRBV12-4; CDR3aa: CAGRTDWTGELFF; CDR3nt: TGTGCCGGACGGACTGATTGGACCGGGGAGCTGTTTTTT
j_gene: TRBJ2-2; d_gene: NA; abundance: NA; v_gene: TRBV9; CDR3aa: CASSGGPNTGELFF; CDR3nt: TGTGCCAGCAGCGGGGGGCCGAACACCGGGGAGCTGTTTTTT
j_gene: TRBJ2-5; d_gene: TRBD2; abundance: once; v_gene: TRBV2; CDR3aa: CASSEEGLAVIETQYF; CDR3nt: TGTGCCAGCAGTGAAGAGGGACTAGCGGTAATAGAGACCCAGTACTTC
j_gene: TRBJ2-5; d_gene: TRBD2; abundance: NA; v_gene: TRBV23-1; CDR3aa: CASSTVPAGGAGQETQYF; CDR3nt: TGCGCCAGCAGTACCGTTCCCGCCGGGGGGGCCGGGCAAGAGACCCAGTACTTC
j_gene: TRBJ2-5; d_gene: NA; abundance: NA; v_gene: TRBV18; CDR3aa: CASSPPLSEGETQYF; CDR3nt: TGTGCCAGCTCACCACCGTTGAGCGAGGGAGAGACCCAGTACTTC
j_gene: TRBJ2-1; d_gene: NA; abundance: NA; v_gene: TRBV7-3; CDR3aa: CASSPWGRGTHNEQFF; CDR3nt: TGTGCCAGCAGCCCATGGGGCAGGGGCACCCACAATGAGCAGTTCTTC
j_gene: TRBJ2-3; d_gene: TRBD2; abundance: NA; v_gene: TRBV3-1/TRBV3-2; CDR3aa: CASSQVTSVSDTQYF; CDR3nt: TGTGCCAGCAGCCAAGTGACTAGCGTCTCAGATACGCAGTATTTT
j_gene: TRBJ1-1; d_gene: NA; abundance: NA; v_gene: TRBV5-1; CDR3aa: CASSPSPAVGTEAFF; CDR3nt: TGCGCCAGCAGCCCCTCACCCGCGGTCGGCACTGAAGCTTTCTTT
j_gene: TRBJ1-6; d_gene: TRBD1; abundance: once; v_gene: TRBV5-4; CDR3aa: CASSRPSGTGEVPLHF; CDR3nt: TGTGCCAGCAGCCGACCCAGCGGGACAGGGGAAGTTCCCCTCCACTTT
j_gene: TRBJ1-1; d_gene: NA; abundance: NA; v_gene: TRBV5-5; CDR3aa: CASSSSYEAFF; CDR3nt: TGTGCCAGCAGCTCTTCCTATGAAGCTTTCTTT
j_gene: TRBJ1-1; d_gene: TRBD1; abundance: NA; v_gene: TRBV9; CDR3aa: CASSLGQGDRAEAFF; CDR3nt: TGTGCCAGCAGCCTAGGACAGGGGGATCGCGCTGAAGCTTTCTTT
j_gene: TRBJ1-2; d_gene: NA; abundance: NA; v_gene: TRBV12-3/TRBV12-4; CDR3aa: CASSPDRNYGYTF; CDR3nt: TGTGCCAGCAGCCCGGACAGAAACTATGGCTACACCTTC
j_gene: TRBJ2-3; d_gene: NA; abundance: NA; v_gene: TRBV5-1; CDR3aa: CASAFGVDTQYF; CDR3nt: TGCGCCAGCGCCTTCGGGGTAGATACGCAGTATTTT
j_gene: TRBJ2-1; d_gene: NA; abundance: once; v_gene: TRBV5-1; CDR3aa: CASKSYNEQFF; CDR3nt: TGCGCCAGCAAGAGCTACAATGAGCAGTTCTTC
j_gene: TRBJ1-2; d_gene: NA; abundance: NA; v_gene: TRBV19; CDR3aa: CASIPRGEVYGYTF; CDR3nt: TGTGCCAGTATCCCCCGCGGGGAGGTCTATGGCTACACCTTC
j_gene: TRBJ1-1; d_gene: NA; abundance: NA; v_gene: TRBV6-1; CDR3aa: CASSEPPGVRATEAFF; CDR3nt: TGTGCCAGCAGTGAACCGCCGGGGGTTAGGGCCACTGAAGCTTTCTTT
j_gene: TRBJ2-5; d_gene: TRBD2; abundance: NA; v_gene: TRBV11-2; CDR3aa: CASSSSGGARETQYF; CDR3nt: TGTGCCAGCAGCTCCAGCGGGGGGGCACGGGAGACCCAGTACTTC
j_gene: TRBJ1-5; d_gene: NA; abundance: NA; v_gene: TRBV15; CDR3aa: CATSRDLAAVNNQPQHF; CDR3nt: TGTGCCACCAGCAGAGATCTGGCGGCAGTCAACAATCAGCCCCAGCATTTT
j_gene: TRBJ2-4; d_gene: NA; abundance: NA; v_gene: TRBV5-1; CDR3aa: CASSSGSNIQYF; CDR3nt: TGCGCCAGCAGCTCGGGATCAAACATTCAGTACTTC
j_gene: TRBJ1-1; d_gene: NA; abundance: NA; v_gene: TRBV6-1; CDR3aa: CASSERGHPNTEAFF; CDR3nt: TGTGCCAGCAGTGAAAGGGGACACCCGAACACTGAAGCTTTCTTT